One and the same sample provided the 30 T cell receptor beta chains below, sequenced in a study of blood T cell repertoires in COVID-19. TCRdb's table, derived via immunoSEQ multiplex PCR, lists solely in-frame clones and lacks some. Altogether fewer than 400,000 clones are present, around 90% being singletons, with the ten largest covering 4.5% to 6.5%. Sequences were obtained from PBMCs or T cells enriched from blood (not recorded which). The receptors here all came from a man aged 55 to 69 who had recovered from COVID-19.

CDR3 DNA: TGTGCCAGCAGCTTAGAGCTAGGCGCGGGACAGCCCCAGCATTTT. It specifies CASSLELGAGQPQHF. The chain couples TRBV7-2 to TRBJ1-5, with D hard to call. CDR1 and CDR2 from the germline V gene are SGHTA and FQGNSA. V was cut by 1 base and J by 7 bases, with 14 bases left in between. The length of the CDR3 is 15 residues.

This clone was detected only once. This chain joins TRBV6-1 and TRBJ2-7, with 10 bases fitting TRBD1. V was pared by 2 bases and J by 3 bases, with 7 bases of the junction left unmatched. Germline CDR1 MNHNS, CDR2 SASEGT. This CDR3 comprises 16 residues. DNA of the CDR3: TGTGCCAGCAGTGAATCTGCCGGGACAGGGGACTACGAGCAGTACTTC. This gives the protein CASSESAGTGDYEQYF.

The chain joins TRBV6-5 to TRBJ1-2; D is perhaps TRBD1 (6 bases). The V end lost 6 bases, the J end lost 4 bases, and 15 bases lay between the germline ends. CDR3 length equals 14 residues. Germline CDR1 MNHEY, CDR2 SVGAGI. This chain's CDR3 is CASRPSRGIYGYTF. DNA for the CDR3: TGTGCCAGCAGGCCCAGCAGGGGAATCTATGGCTACACCTTC.

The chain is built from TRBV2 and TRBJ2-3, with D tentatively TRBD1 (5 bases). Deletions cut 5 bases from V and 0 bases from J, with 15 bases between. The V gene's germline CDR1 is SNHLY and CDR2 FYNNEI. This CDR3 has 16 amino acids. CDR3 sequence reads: CASSPRRQKSTDTQYF. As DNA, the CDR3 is TGTGCCAGCAGTCCCCGCCGACAGAAAAGCACAGATACGCAGTATTTT. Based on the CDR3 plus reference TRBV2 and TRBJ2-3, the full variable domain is EPEVTQTPSHQVTQMGQEVILRCVPISNHLYFYWYRQILGQKVEFLVSFYNNEISEKSEIFDDQFSVERPDGSNFTLKIRSTKLEDSAMYFCASSPRRQKSTDTQYFGPGTRLTVL.

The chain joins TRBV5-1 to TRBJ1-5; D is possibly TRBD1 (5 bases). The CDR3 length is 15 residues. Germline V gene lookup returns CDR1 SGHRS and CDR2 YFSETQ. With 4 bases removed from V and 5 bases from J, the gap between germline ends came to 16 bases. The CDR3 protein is CASSPNPGNDQPQHF. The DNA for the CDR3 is TGCGCCAGCAGCCCGAACCCAGGGAACGATCAGCCCCAGCATTTT.

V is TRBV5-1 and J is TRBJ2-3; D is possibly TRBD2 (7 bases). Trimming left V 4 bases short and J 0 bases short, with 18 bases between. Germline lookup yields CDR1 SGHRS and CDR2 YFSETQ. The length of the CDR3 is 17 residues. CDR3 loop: CASSPAGVGASTDTQYF. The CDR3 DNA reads TGCGCCAGCAGCCCCGCGGGGGTGGGGGCTAGCACAGATACGCAGTATTTT.

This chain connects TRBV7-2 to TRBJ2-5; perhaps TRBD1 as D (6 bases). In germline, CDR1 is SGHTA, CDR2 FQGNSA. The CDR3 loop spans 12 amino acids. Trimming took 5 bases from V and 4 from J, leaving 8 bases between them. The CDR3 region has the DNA TGTGCCAGCAGCCGCAGGGGAGAGACCCAGTACTTC. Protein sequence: CASSRRGETQYF. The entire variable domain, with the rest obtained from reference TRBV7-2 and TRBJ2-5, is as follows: GAGVSQSPSNKVTEKGKDVELRCDPISGHTALYWYRQSLGQGLEFLIYFQGNSAPDKSGLPSDRFSAERTGGSVSTLTIQRTQQEDSAVYLCASSRRGETQYFGPGTRLLVL.

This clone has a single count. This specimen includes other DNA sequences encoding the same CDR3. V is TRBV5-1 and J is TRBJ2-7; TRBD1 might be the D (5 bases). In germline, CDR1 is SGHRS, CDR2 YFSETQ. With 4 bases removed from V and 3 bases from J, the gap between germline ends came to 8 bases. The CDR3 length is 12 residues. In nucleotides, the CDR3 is TGCGCCAGCAGCCGAGACAGCTACGAGCAGTACTTC. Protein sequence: CASSRDSYEQYF. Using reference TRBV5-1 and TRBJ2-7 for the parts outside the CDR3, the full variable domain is KAGVTQTPRYLIKTRGQQVTLSCSPISGHRSVSWYQQTPGQGLQFLFEYFSETQRNKGNFPGRFSGRQFSNSRSEMNVSTLELGDSALYLCASSRDSYEQYFGPGTRLTVT.

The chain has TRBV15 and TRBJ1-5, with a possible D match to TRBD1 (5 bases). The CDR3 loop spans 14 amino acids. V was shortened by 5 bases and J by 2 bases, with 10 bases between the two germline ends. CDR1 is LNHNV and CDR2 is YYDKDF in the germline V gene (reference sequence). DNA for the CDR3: TGTGCCACCAGCCAGGGAGGCGGCAATCAGCCCCAGCATTTT. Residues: CATSQGGGNQPQHF. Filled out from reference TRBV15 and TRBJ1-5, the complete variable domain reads DAMVIQNPRYQVTQFGKPVTLSCSQTLNHNVMYWYQQKSSQAPKLLFHYYDKDFNNEADTPDNFQSRRPNTSFCFLDIRSPGLGDTAMYLCATSQGGGNQPQHFGDGTRLSIL.

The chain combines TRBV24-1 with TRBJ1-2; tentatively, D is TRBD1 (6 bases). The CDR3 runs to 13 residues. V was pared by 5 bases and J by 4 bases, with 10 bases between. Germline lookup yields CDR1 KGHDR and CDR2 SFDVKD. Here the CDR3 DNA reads TGTGCCACCAGTGCAGGGGCCCTCTATGGCTACACCTTC. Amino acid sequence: CATSAGALYGYTF.

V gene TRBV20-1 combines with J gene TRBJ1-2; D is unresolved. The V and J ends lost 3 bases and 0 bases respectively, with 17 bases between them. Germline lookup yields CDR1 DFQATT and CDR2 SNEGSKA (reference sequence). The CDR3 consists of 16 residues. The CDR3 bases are TGCAGTGCTAGTCACCCCCTGGCGGCAGCTAACTATGGCTACACCTTC. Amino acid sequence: CSASHPLAAANYGYTF.

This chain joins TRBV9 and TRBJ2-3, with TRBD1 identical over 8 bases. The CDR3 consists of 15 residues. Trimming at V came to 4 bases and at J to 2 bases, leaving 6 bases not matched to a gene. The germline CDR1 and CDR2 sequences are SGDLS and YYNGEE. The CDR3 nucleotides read TGTGCCAGCAGCTCGCGACAGGGGAACACAGATACGCAGTATTTT. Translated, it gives CASSSRQGNTDTQYF.

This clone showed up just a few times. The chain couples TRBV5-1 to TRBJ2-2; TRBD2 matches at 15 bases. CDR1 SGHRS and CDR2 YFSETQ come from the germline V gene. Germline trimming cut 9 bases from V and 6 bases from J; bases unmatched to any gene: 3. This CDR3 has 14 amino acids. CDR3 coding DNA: TGCGCCACCGGGACTAGCGGGAGGTCCGGGGAGCTGTTTTTT. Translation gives CATGTSGRSGELFF.

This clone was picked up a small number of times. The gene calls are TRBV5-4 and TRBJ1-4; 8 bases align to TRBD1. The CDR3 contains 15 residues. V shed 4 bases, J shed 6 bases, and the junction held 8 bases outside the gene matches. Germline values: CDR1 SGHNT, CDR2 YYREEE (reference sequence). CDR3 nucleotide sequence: TGTGCCAGCAGCCCTACAGGGGGGAGCGATGAAAAACTGTTTTTT. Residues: CASSPTGGSDEKLFF. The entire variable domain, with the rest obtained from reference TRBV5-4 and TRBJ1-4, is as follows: ETGVTQSPTHLIKTRGQQVTLRCSSQSGHNTVSWYQQALGQGPQFIFQYYREEENGRGNFPPRFSGLQFPNYSSELNVNALELDDSALYLCASSPTGGSDEKLFFGSGTQLSVL.

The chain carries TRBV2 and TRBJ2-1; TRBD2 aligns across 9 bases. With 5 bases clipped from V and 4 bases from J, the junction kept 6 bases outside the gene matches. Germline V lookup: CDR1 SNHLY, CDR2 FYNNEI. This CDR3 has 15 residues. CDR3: CASSIYSGGYNEQFF. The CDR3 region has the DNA TGTGCCAGCAGTATATATAGCGGGGGATACAATGAGCAGTTCTTC. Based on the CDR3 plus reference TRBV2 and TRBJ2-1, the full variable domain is EPEVTQTPSHQVTQMGQEVILRCVPISNHLYFYWYRQILGQKVEFLVSFYNNEISEKSEIFDDQFSVERPDGSNFTLKIRSTKLEDSAMYFCASSIYSGGYNEQFFGPGTRLTVL.

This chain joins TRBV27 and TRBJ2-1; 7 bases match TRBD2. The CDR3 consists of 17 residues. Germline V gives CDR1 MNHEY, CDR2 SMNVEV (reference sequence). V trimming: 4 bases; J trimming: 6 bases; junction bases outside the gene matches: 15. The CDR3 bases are TGTGCCAGCAGTTGGGCCGCAGATGCAGCGGGGCCCAATGAGCAGTTCTTC. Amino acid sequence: CASSWAADAAGPNEQFF.

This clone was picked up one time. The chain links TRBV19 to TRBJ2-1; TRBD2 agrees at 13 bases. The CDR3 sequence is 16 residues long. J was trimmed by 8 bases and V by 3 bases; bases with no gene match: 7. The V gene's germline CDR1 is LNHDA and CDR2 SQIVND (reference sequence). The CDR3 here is CASSIWTSGSRDEQFF. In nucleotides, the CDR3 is TGTGCCAGTAGTATCTGGACTAGCGGGAGTAGAGATGAGCAGTTCTTC.

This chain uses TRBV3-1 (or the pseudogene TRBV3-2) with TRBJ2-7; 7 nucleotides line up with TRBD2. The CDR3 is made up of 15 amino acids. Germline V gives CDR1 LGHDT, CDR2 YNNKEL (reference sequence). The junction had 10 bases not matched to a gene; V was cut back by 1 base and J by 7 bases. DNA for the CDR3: TGTGCCAGCAGCCAAGGTGGGACTAATTCTTTGGAGCAGTACTTC. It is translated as CASSQGGTNSLEQYF.

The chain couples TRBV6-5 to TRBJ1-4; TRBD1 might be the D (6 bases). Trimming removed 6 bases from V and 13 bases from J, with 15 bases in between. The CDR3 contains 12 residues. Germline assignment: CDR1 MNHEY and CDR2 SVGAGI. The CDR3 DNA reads TGTGCCAGCAGGGGCGCAAGGGGGTTACTGTTTTTT. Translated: CASRGARGLLFF.

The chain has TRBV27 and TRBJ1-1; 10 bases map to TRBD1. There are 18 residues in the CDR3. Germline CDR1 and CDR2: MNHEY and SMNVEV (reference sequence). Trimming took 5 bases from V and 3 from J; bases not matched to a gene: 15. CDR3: CASSVDRDRGKKDTEAFF. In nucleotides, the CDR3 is TGTGCCAGCAGTGTTGACCGGGACAGGGGAAAGAAGGACACTGAAGCTTTCTTT.

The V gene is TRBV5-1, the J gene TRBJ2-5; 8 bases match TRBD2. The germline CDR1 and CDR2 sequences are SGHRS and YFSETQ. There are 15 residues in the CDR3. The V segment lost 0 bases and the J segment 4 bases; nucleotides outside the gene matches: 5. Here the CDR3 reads CASSLAGRVGETQYF. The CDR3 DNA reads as TGCGCCAGCAGCTTGGCCGGGAGGGTCGGAGAGACCCAGTACTTC.

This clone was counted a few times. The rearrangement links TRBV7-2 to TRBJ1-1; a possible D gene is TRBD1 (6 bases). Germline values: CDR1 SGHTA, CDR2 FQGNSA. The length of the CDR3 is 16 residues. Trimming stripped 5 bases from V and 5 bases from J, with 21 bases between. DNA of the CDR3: TGTGCCAGCAGCCCGAGGGGGTTAGGGCGGCCTACTGAAGCTTTCTTT. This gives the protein CASSPRGLGRPTEAFF.

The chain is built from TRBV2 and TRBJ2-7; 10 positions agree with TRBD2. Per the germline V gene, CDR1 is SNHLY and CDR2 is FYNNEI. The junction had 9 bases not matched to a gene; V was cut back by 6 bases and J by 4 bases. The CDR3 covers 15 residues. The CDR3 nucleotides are TGTGCCAGCAGGACCGGGACTAGCGCGATATACGAGCAGTACTTC. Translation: CASRTGTSAIYEQYF.

CDR3 region: CASSAGTEAIGYTF. For the CDR3, the DNA is TGCGCCAGCAGTGCCGGGACTGAGGCTATAGGCTACACCTTC. The chain employs TRBV10-1 and TRBJ1-2; D perhaps matches TRBD1 (5 bases). The V gene lost 4 bases and the J gene lost 8 bases, with 17 bases spanning the gap. This CDR3 contains 14 residues. Germline assignment: CDR1 WNHNN and CDR2 SYGVQD (reference sequence).

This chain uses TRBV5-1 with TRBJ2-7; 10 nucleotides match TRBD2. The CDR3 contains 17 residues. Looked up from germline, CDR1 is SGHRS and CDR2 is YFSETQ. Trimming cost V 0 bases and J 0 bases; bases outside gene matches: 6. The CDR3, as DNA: TGCGCCAGCAGCTTGGGATCTAGCGGGGGCAACTCCTACGAGCAGTACTTC. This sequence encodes CASSLGSSGGNSYEQYF. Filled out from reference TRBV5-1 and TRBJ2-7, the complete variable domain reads KAGVTQTPRYLIKTRGQQVTLSCSPISGHRSVSWYQQTPGQGLQFLFEYFSETQRNKGNFPGRFSGRQFSNSRSEMNVSTLELGDSALYLCASSLGSSGGNSYEQYFGPGTRLTVT.

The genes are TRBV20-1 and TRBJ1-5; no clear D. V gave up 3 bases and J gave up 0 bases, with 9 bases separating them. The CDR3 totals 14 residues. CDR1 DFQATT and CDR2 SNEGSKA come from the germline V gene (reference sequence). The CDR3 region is CSASGRASNQPQHF. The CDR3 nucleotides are TGCAGTGCTAGTGGGAGGGCTAGCAATCAGCCCCAGCATTTT.

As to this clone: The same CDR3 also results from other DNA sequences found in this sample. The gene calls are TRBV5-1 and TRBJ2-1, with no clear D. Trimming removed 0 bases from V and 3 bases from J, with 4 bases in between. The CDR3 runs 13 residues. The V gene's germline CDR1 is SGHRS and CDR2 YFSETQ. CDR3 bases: TGCGCCAGCAGCTTGGACAGCTACAATGAGCAGTTCTTC. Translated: CASSLDSYNEQFF.

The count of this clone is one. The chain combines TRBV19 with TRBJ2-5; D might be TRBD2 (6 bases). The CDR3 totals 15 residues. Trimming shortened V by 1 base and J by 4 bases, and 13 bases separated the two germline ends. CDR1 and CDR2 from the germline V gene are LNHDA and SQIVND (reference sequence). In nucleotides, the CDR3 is TGTGCCAGTAGTATAGTCCCCCGGGGGAGAGAGACCCAGTACTTC. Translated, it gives CASSIVPRGRETQYF.

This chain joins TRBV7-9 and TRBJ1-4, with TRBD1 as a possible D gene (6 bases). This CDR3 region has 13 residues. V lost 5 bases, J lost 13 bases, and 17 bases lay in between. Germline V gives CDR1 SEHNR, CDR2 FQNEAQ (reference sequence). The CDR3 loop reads CASSPDSPEGLFF. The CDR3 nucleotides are TGTGCCAGCAGCCCGGACAGTCCCGAGGGACTGTTTTTT. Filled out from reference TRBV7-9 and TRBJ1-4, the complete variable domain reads DTGVSQNPRHKITKRGQNVTFRCDPISEHNRLYWYRQTLGQGPEFLTYFQNEAQLEKSRLLSDRFSAERPKGSFSTLEIQRTEQGDSAMYLCASSPDSPEGLFFGSGTQLSVL.

Written as DNA, the CDR3 is TGTGCCATTAGAGCGGGAGGGAGCACAGATACGCAGTATTTT. Encoded protein: CAIRAGGSTDTQYF. This chain joins TRBV10-3 and TRBJ2-3; 10 nucleotides agree with TRBD2. The V and J ends lost 9 bases and 0 bases, in that order; junction bases with no gene match: 3. The CDR3 covers 14 residues. The germline V gene encodes CDR1 ENHRY and CDR2 SYGVKD.